This entry features one TCR beta chain sequence. Its cognate antigen is unknown. CD45RO-CCR7+CD27+CD95- characterized naive CD8+ T cells. This sample is part of a study of CXCR3-negative and CXCR3-positive naive CD8 T cells. Looking at the study overall: The study obtained roughly 140 million TRB reads, about 1.5 +/- 0.3 million per library. General study findings and limits: Whereas both naive subsets had comparably high diversity, memory CD8+ cells had much lower diversity. For naive cells, CXCR3-negative and CXCR3-positive subsets had similar TRBV-TRBJ usage; for memory cells, usage differed. Naive CXCR3-positive cells had TRB CDR3s more hydrophobic than those of CXCR3-negative naive cells.

Germline V lookup: CDR1 SGHTA, CDR2 FQGNSA. CDR3 size: 13 residues. The libraries of TRB cDNA were prepared using 5' RACE with UMI labels. TCRdb re-called the 5' RACE reads and shows each CDR3 protein once, DNA omitted. The table gives tens of thousands of distinct CDR3 sequences; the top ten clones make up approximately 0.58% of it. The V gene is TRBV7-2, the J gene TRBJ1-1; with no DNA, the TCRdb D assignment of TRBD1 cannot be verified. This TCR was sampled from a human donor in good health. Some clones in this sample may be carry-over from other donors' samples. Source material: naive CXCR3+ CD8+ T cells from blood. The subset denotes: CD45RO-CCR7+CD27+CD95- naive CD8+ T cells expressing CXCR3 (TNR3+). The chain's CDR3 is CASSLVQGAESFF.